This TCR beta chain stems from a study of blood T cell repertoires in COVID-19. For the study at large: Acute and convalescent COVID-19 samples came from the United States, Italy and Spain. The cDNA or gDNA used as material had been derived from T cells, B-cell-depleted T cells, or PBMCs.

Original methodology: Nucleated cell counts were estimated from reference gene primer amplification. Clones were sequenced by immunoSEQ multiplex PCR, and TCRdb holds only the in-frame ones, with some missing. The V and J calls and clone size come from that table; D and trimming were worked out from the DNA. This repertoire shows under 250,000 clones, 65% to 85% found once; its top ten account for about 4.5%. The CDR3 is 13 amino acids. Germline loops: CDR1 MNHNY, CDR2 SVGAGI (reference sequence). Trimming removed 6 bases at V and 6 bases at J, with 15 bases between. Enrolled through a virtual design, the participants were between 18 and 89 years of age and came from some 25 US areas.

The V call is TRBV6-6, the J call TRBJ2-7; TRBD1 is a possible D gene (5 bases). The sample comprised PBMCs or T cells enriched from blood (not recorded which). The receptor's source is a man aged 25 to 40 with acute COVID-19. CDR3 sequence (DNA): TGTGCCAGCAGCCCAAGAATTCAGGGCGAGCAGTACTTC. It is translated as CASSPRIQGEQYF.